This TCR beta chain was captured in a study of T cells in Graves' hyperthyroidism and ophthalmopathy (dated by TCRdb to about 2019). At the level of the whole study: Peripheral blood samples were taken at the time of initial diagnosis, prior to any treatment. For training and testing, the 80 to 100 patients in the discovery cohort were randomly divided in a 7:3 ratio. Following sampling, methimazole starting at 30 mg daily was given to hyperthyroidism patients, and high-dose intravenous methylprednisolone was given to ophthalmopathy patients. Prospective prediction of ophthalmopathy was tested in an independent validation cohort of 18 to 20 hyperthyroidism patients and 17 patients who later progressed to ophthalmopathy. In addition, the study compared T-cell repertoires in thyroid tissue and in blood from about six Graves' hyperthyroidism patients. The paper describes TCR Vbeta CDR3 sequencing of 120 to 150 peripheral blood samples, made up of some 42 ophthalmopathy patients, roughly 75 hyperthyroidism patients and 17 progressor patients. To identify distinguishing TCR V-J signatures, a discovery cohort of roughly 100 patients was used, comprising approximately 40 with Graves' ophthalmopathy and about 59 with stable Graves' hyperthyroidism. Overall study outcomes, separate from this receptor: Most expanded thyroid clonotypes (frequency above 0.001) were also detected in blood, a finding suggesting that blood repertoires may reflect thyroid immune responses. In validation, the model predicted progression to ophthalmopathy with around 71% sensitivity and about 72% specificity, a median of about 6.7 months before onset. A model built on a 13 V-J signature distinguished ophthalmopathy from stable hyperthyroidism, reaching 85% to 90% sensitivity and 81% to 83% specificity in cross-validation and 80%/75% in testing. No statistical method was used to fix the sample size in advance, and group allocation was not hidden from the investigators.

The table lists this clonotype with many counts. Its antigen remains undetermined. No much larger clone is present one base from it, and per-base qualities are unavailable. Graves' hyperthyroidism was defined as stable when no progression to ophthalmopathy occurred over 18 months of follow-up. Hyperthyroidism patients were aged 18 to 65 years and newly diagnosed, with disease duration of less than 2 months. Patients with uncontrolled infections, other autoimmune diseases, pregnancy or lactation were excluded. Clinical symptoms, serum thyroxine and TRAb, thyroid ultrasound, and orbital computed tomography formed the basis for the diagnoses. PBMCs were separated from 8 to 10 ml of fresh peripheral blood using Ficoll-Paque density gradient centrifugation. Trizol reagent was used to extract total RNA, and RNA quality was then checked on an Agilent 2100 Bioanalyzer. TCR beta CDR3 regions were amplified from RNA transcripts. The first round of RT-PCR for the TCR CDR3 was performed with the HTBI primer set and the Qiagen OneStep RT-PCR kit. Libraries were constructed in a second round of multiplex PCR, after which size selection and purification were performed. Paired-end sequencing of the libraries was performed with 100 bp reads on an Illumina HiSeq2000. The paper's data handling went like this. Raw data were processed with SOAPnuke, discarding reads with adapters, uncalled bases, mean Phred below 15, or no exact constant-primer or identifier match. COPE v1.2.5 was used to merge the high-quality paired reads, and each unique nucleotide sequence was defined as a clonotype. MiTCR v1.1 was used to align the clonotypes against IMGT TRBV, TRBD and TRBJ reference segments. Only V-J combinations with frequency above 0.0001, covering 99.2% of repertoires, were analysed. A TCS score was defined as the ratio between F50 (clonal expansion) and ExV (chaos), using BLOSUM62-based TCRdist between CDR3 peptides within each V-J. Welch's t-statistics and random forest reduced around 520 V-J features to 10 to 15, which were used in a naive Bayes classifier (R e1071). The public reads were quality trimmed at Q25 with fastp and then assembled into clones with MiXCR by TCRdb, keeping productive beta chains. Rows with one shared CDR3 protein collapse into an entry with the most common genes and DNA. The V and J calls, along with clone size, are taken from TCRdb and not from the paper's own processing. The sample contains about 360,000 distinct CDR3 sequences, about 13% of them found a single time. Clones ranked in the top ten supply over 8.5% of the sample.

Including cysteine and phenylalanine, the CDR3 has 16 amino acids. The CDR3 DNA has 48 bases and is translated from base 1. Trimming takes 5 bases off V and 1 base off J; junction bases not matched to a gene: 4. This receptor was taken from a young woman with Graves' hyperthyroidism. The specimen was blood. The sequence is built from TRBV12-3 or TRBV12-4 and TRBJ2-1; 11 bases in between match TRBD2. In nucleotide form, the sequence is TGTGCCAGCAGTAATAGACTAGCGGGATCCTACAATGAGCAGTTCTTC. This sequence encodes CASSNRLAGSYNEQFF.